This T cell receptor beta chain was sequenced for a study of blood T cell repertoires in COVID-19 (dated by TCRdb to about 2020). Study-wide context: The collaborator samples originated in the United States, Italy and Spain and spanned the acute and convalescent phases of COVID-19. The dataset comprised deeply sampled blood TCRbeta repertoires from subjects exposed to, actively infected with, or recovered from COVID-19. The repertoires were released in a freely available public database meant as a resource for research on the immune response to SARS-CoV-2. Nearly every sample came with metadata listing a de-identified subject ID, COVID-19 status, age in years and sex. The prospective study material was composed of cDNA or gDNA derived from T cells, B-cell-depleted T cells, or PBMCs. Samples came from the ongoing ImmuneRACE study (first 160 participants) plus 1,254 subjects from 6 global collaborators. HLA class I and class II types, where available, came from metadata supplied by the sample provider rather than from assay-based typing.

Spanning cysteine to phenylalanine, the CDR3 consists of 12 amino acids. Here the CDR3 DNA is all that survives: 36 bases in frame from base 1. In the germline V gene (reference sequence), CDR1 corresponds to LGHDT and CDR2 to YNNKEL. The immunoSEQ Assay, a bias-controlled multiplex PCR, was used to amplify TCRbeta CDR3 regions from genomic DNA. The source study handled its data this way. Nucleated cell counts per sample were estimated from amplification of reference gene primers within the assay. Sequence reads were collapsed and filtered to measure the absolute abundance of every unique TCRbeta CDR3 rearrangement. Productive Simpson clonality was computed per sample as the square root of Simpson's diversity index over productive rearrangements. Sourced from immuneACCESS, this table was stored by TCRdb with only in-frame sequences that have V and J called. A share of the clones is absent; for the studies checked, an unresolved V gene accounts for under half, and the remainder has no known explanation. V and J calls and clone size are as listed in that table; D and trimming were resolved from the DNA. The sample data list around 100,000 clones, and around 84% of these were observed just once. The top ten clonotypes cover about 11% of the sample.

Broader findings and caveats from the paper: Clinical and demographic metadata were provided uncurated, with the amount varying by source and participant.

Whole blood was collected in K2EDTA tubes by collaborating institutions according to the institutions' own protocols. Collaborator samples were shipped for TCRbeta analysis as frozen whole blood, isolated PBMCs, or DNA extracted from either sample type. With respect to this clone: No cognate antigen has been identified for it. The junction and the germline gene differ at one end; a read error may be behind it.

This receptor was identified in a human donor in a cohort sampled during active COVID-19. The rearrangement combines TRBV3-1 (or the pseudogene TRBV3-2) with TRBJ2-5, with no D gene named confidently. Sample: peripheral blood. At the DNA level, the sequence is TGTGCCAGCAGCCACCGATTAGAGGCCCAGTACTTC. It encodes CASSHRLEAQYF.